The 26 T cell receptor beta chains presented below share a single source sample, sequenced in a study of blood T cell repertoires in COVID-19. Libraries were prepared by immunoSEQ multiplex PCR; TCRdb keeps only in-frame clonotypes and omits some of them. The sample includes 300,000 to 400,000 clones, 90% seen only once; the top ten take 2.6%. The sequenced material came from PBMCs or T cells enriched from blood (not recorded which). These receptors were obtained from a man in his 60s who had recovered from COVID-19.

A single count supports this clone. The chain links TRBV4-1 to TRBJ2-7; D is possibly TRBD1 (6 bases). Trimming left V 4 bases short and J 5 bases short, with 18 bases between. The CDR3 extends over 15 amino acids. Germline lookup yields CDR1 MGHRA and CDR2 YSYEKL. The CDR3 is CASSLYREFMDEQYF. CDR3 nucleotide sequence: TGCGCCAGCAGCCTCTACAGGGAATTTATGGACGAGCAGTACTTC.

As regards this clone: This same CDR3 is encoded by further DNA sequences in the sample. V and J are TRBV27 and TRBJ1-5, with D unresolved. There are 14 residues in the CDR3. The germline CDR1 and CDR2 sequences are MNHEY and SMNVEV (reference sequence). Trimming took 3 bases from V and 0 from J, leaving 6 bases between them. CDR3: CASSFSYSNQPQHF. The CDR3, as DNA: TGTGCCAGCAGTTTTTCCTATAGCAATCAGCCCCAGCATTTT.

The chain has TRBV6-6 and TRBJ1-6; 7 nucleotides match TRBD1. The CDR3 runs to 16 residues. V was pared by 6 bases and J by 0 bases, with 5 bases of the junction left unmatched. Germline V CDR1 and CDR2: MNHNY, SVGAGI (reference sequence). The CDR3 nucleotides read TGTGCCAGCAGCCCTCGGGACAGCTCCTATAATTCACCCCTCCACTTT. Translating gives CASSPRDSSYNSPLHF.

The chain couples TRBV12-3 or TRBV12-4 to TRBJ1-5, with D uncertain. Trimming left V 5 bases short and J 1 base short, with 3 bases between. This CDR3 is built from 12 residues. The CDR3 reads CASSASNQPQHF. The CDR3 DNA reads as TGTGCCAGCAGTGCGAGCAATCAGCCCCAGCATTTT.

This clone has only one observation. The rearrangement joins TRBV19 to TRBJ2-7; 9 nucleotides match TRBD1. Germline V gives CDR1 LNHDA, CDR2 SQIVND (reference sequence). V shed 5 bases and J 3 bases; nucleotides not matched to a gene: 5. The CDR3 sequence is 14 residues long. The CDR3 region has the DNA TGTGCCAGTAGTTTGGGACAGGGTGGCTACGAGCAGTACTTC. Translated, it gives CASSLGQGGYEQYF.

This chain joins TRBV19 and TRBJ1-2; tentatively, D is TRBD1 (5 bases). There are 14 residues in the CDR3. Germline V gene sequence: CDR1 LNHDA, CDR2 SQIVND (reference sequence). The V and J ends lost 4 bases and 4 bases respectively, with 13 bases between them. The CDR3 nucleotides are TGTGCCAGTAGTACCGCGGGGGTCGGCTATGGCTACACCTTC. Residues: CASSTAGVGYGYTF.

The chain combines TRBV27 with TRBJ2-1; 10 bases align to TRBD2. CDR3 size: 15 residues. Germline trimming cut 2 bases from V and 9 bases from J; bases unmatched to any gene: 7. Per the germline V gene, CDR1 is MNHEY and CDR2 is SMNVEV (reference sequence). CDR3 DNA sequence: TGTGCCAGCAGTTTAGGAGCGGGGGGGCCGGTTGAGCAGTTCTTC. It specifies CASSLGAGGPVEQFF.

This clone showed up just once. V gene TRBV9 combines with J gene TRBJ2-7; 10 positions match TRBD1. With 2 bases clipped from V and 3 bases from J, the junction kept 5 bases outside the gene matches. The CDR3 totals 15 residues. Per germline, CDR1 SGDLS and CDR2 YYNGEE. The CDR3 DNA reads TGTGCCAGCAGCGTTGGACAGGGGGTAGGCTACGAGCAGTACTTC. It translates to CASSVGQGVGYEQYF.

The J gene is TRBJ1-5, the V gene TRBV5-6; tentatively, D is TRBD1 (5 bases). Germline loops: CDR1 SGHDT, CDR2 YYEEEE. The V end lost 0 bases, the J end lost 3 bases, and 10 bases lay between the germline ends. This CDR3 is 15 amino acids long. The CDR3 DNA reads as TGTGCCAGCAGCTTGGGACAGATGGTCAATCAGCCCCAGCATTTT. It codes for CASSLGQMVNQPQHF.

CDR3 residues: CASSPEVTGTAAWRDYGYTF. The CDR3 DNA reads as TGTGCCAGCAGCCCAGAGGTGACCGGGACAGCTGCGTGGAGGGACTATGGCTACACCTTC. This rearrangement joins TRBV9 to TRBJ1-2, with TRBD1 matching over 7 bases. CDR3 length: 20 amino acids. Germline V CDR1 and CDR2: SGDLS, YYNGEE. Trimming removed 4 bases from V and 3 bases from J; junction bases left unmatched: 24.

J is TRBJ2-3 and V is TRBV2; maybe TRBD2 (6 bases). Trimming removed 6 bases at V and 0 bases at J, with 7 bases between. The CDR3 runs 13 residues. Per the germline V gene, CDR1 is SNHLY and CDR2 is FYNNEI. The CDR3 region is CASRGLSTDTQYF. DNA of the CDR3: TGTGCCAGCAGGGGACTGAGCACAGATACGCAGTATTTT.

The V gene is TRBV11-3, the J gene TRBJ2-1; TRBD2 is a possible D gene (7 bases). Trimming removed 5 bases from V and 6 bases from J, with 23 bases in between. The CDR3 is 17 residues long. Germline-derived CDR1 and CDR2 are SGHNT and YENEEA. CDR3 DNA: TGTGCCAGCAGCGGGGGCGGCGGGAGCCTTTTTCTCAATGAGCAGTTCTTC. It yields the protein CASSGGGGSLFLNEQFF.

The chain couples TRBV18 to TRBJ1-3; 7 nucleotides agree with TRBD1. CDR3 length: 19 amino acids. Germline lookup yields CDR1 KGHSH and CDR2 LQKENI. With 5 bases clipped from V and 0 bases from J, the junction kept 16 bases outside the gene matches. In DNA form, the CDR3 reads TGTGCCAGCTCAGCCAGACCCCCTCGGGACAGATACTCTGGAAACACCATATATTTT. Amino acids: CASSARPPRDRYSGNTIYF.

V gene TRBV6-1 combines with J gene TRBJ1-2; D may be TRBD1 (5 bases). Trimming took 3 bases from V and 8 from J, leaving 13 bases between them. The CDR3 has 13 amino acids. Germline V gene lookup returns CDR1 MNHNS and CDR2 SASEGT. The CDR3 loop is CASSDPGAIGYTF. The DNA of the CDR3 is TGTGCCAGCAGTGACCCTGGGGCCATCGGCTACACCTTC.

The rearrangement uses TRBV5-1 and TRBJ1-3; D gene ambiguous. The CDR3 is 15 amino acids. Trimming stripped 5 bases from V and 0 bases from J, with 12 bases between. Germline V CDR1 and CDR2: SGHRS, YFSETQ. CDR3 protein: CASRTDPYSGNTIYF. DNA for the CDR3: TGCGCCAGCAGAACAGATCCGTACTCTGGAAACACCATATATTTT. Full variable domain (remainder filled in from reference TRBV5-1 and TRBJ1-3): KAGVTQTPRYLIKTRGQQVTLSCSPISGHRSVSWYQQTPGQGLQFLFEYFSETQRNKGNFPGRFSGRQFSNSRSEMNVSTLELGDSALYLCASRTDPYSGNTIYFGEGSWLTVV.

The chain links TRBV10-2 to TRBJ2-1; possible D gene TRBD2, 6 bases. In germline, CDR1 is WSHSY, CDR2 SAAADI. The V and J ends lost 2 bases and 2 bases respectively, with 16 bases between them. The CDR3 is 17 residues long. The chain's CDR3 is CASSETTSTRPYNEQFF. CDR3 in DNA: TGCGCCAGCAGTGAGACCACTTCGACTAGACCCTACAATGAGCAGTTCTTC.

V gene TRBV7-9 combines with J gene TRBJ2-7; TRBD2 agrees at 10 bases. Trimming at V came to 5 bases and at J to 2 bases, leaving 9 bases not matched to a gene. Germline CDR1 is SEHNR and CDR2 is FQNEAQ (reference sequence). The CDR3 extends over 16 amino acids. The chain's CDR3 is CASSTTTSGKPYEQYF. CDR3 bases: TGTGCCAGCAGCACCACAACTAGCGGGAAGCCCTACGAGCAGTACTTC.

The chain links TRBV4-1 to TRBJ2-7, with D tentatively TRBD2 (6 bases). V was clipped by 2 bases and J by 6 bases, with 14 bases between them. Germline V lookup: CDR1 MGHRA, CDR2 YSYEKL. CDR3 length: 14 residues. The chain's CDR3 is CASSQWDFGGEQYF. The CDR3 DNA follows: TGCGCCAGCAGCCAATGGGACTTTGGAGGCGAGCAGTACTTC.

The J gene is TRBJ1-1, the V gene TRBV18; 10 bases fit TRBD1. The CDR3 extends over 14 amino acids. The ends lost 3 bases at V and 8 bases at J; junction bases unmatched: 6. The germline CDR1 and CDR2 sequences are KGHSH and LQKENI. Here the CDR3 DNA reads TGTGCCAGCTCACCCCGACAGGGGGCTTGGGAAGCTTTCTTT. Protein: CASSPRQGAWEAFF.

V gene TRBV7-9 combines with J gene TRBJ2-1; D is unresolved. Germline V CDR1 and CDR2: SEHNR, FQNEAQ (reference sequence). Trimming took off 5 bases at V and 9 bases at J, with 17 bases between the two ends. The CDR3 covers 14 residues. In DNA form, the CDR3 reads TGTGCCAGCAGCACTACCGGCCGTACGAGTGAGCAGTTCTTC. It specifies CASSTTGRTSEQFF.

The rearrangement links TRBV27 to TRBJ2-7; D is possibly TRBD1 (6 bases). V was trimmed by 8 bases and J by 2 bases, leaving 25 bases between them. Germline CDR1 and CDR2: MNHEY and SMNVEV (reference sequence). This CDR3 has 17 amino acids. As DNA, the CDR3 is TGTGCCAGCTGGCCATCCCTTAGGGGGACAAACACCTACGAGCAGTACTTC. Translation: CASWPSLRGTNTYEQYF.

This clone came up once. The genes are TRBV29-1 and TRBJ2-1; no definite D call. The CDR3 runs to 11 residues. Trimming cost V 2 bases and J 6 bases, with 5 bases left between them. Germline V gene data show CDR1 as SQVTM and CDR2 as ANQGSEA. CDR3: CSVETINEQFF. CDR3 coding DNA: TGCAGCGTTGAAACTATCAATGAGCAGTTCTTC.

This chain connects TRBV10-3 to TRBJ1-1, with 10 positions matching TRBD1. Trimming removed 6 bases from V and 1 base from J; junction bases left unmatched: 8. Germline values: CDR1 ENHRY, CDR2 SYGVKD. This CDR3 is 16 amino acids long. This CDR3 is CAIRDRDRGPNTEAFF. CDR3 nucleotide sequence: TGTGCCATCAGGGACCGGGACAGGGGTCCGAACACTGAAGCTTTCTTT.

V gene TRBV2 combines with J gene TRBJ2-7; 14 bases map to TRBD2. This CDR3 has 12 residues. J was trimmed by 12 bases and V by 5 bases; bases with no gene match: 3. From germline, CDR1 is SNHLY and CDR2 FYNNEI. The CDR3 bases are TGTGCCAGCAGTTCGGGGACTAGCGGGAGGTACTTC. Protein: CASSSGTSGRYF.

The chain couples TRBV19 to TRBJ2-1; 8 bases are shared with TRBD2. The CDR3 has 15 amino acids. Germline-derived CDR1 and CDR2 are LNHDA and SQIVND (reference sequence). J gave up 3 bases and V 10 bases, and 11 bases lay outside the gene matches. DNA of the CDR3: TGTGCCACCCAACCAATTAGCGGGATCTACAATGAGCAGTTCTTC. It encodes CATQPISGIYNEQFF.

The chain carries TRBV11-2 and TRBJ1-2, with D maybe TRBD1 (6 bases). Germline CDR1 and CDR2: SGHAT and FQNNGV. The CDR3 loop spans 16 amino acids. V was cut by 0 bases and J by 7 bases, with 18 bases left in between. The CDR3: CASSLEGGRAFFGYTF. The CDR3, as DNA: TGTGCCAGCAGCTTAGAAGGGGGACGGGCCTTTTTTGGCTACACCTTC.